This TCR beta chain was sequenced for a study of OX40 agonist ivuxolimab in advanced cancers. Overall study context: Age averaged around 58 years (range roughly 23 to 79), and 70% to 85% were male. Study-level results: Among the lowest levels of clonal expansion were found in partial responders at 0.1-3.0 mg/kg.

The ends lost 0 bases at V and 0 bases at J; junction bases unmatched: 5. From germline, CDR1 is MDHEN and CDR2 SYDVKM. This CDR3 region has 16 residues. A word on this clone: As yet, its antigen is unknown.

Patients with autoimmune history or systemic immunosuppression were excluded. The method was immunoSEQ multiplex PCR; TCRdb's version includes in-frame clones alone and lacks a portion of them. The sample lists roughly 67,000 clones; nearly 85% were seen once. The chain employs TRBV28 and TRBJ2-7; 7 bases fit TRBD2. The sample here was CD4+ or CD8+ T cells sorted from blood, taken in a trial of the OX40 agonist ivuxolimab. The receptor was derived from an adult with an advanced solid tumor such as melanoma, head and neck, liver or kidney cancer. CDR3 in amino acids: CASSLWPSGNSYEQYF. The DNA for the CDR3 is TGTGCCAGCAGTTTATGGCCTAGCGGAAACTCCTACGAGCAGTACTTC. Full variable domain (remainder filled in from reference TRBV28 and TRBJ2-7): DVKVTQSSRYLVKRTGEKVFLECVQDMDHENMFWYRQDPGLGLRLIYFSYDVKMKEKGDIPEGYSVSREKKERFSLILESASTNQTSMYLCASSLWPSGNSYEQYFGPGTRLTVT.